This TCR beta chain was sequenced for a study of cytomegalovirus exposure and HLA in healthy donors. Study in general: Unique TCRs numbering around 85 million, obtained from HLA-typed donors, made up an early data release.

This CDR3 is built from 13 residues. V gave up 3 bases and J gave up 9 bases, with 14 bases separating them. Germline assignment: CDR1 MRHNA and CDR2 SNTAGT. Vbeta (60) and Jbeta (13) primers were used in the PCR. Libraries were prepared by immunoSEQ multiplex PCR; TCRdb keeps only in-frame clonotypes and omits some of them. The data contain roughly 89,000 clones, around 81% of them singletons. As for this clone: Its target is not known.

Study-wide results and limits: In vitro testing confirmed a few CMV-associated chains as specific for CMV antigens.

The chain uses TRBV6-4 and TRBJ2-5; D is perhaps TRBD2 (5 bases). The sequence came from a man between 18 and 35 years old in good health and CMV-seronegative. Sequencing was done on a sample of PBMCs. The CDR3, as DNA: TGTGCCAGCAGTGAGGAGGTGGATAAGGCCCAGTACTTC. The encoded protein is CASSEEVDKAQYF.